Shown below are 5 T cell receptor beta chains from a single sample sequenced in a study of blood T cells in healthy people across ages. Primers used in a second PCR of roughly 6 to 11 cycles were a sample-barcoded 5' primer and a J-beta primer mix. In TCRdb, the 5' RACE reads were re-called with MiXCR into one record per CDR3 protein. The table has 800,000 to 950,000 distinct CDR3 sequences, about 28% seen once; the top ten hold about a tenth. This sample also belongs to another study, concerning T cells of mothers and their children.

The sequencing sample was made of blood. The receptors originated from a woman aged 40 to 50 in good health.

The DNA of the CDR3 is TGTGCCAGCAGTATACAGGGAGGGGATCAGCCCCAGCATTTT. Translation gives CASSIQGGDQPQHF. This chain uses TRBV27 with TRBJ1-5; a weak D match, TRBD1 (6 bases). The V gene lost 5 bases and the J gene lost 5 bases, with 13 bases spanning the gap. The germline V gene has CDR1 MNHEY and CDR2 SMNVEV (reference sequence). CDR3 length equals 14 residues.

The sample holds many counts of this clonotype. The rearrangement links TRBV28 to TRBJ2-5; TRBD2 might be the D (7 bases). V was trimmed by 3 bases and J by 4 bases, leaving 21 bases between them. CDR3 length: 17 amino acids. CDR1 is MDHEN, CDR2 SYDVKM, per germline. CDR3 coding DNA: TGTGCCAGCAGTTTTGCCCTAAACCGGGGGGCGGGAGAGACCCAGTACTTC. Its protein product is CASSFALNRGAGETQYF.

This clonotype was observed a few times. V and J are TRBV28 and TRBJ1-1; D may be TRBD1 (5 bases). The germline V and J ends were trimmed by 7 bases and 0 bases, with 12 bases remaining between them. The CDR3 has 14 residues. Germline V lookup: CDR1 MDHEN, CDR2 SYDVKM. CDR3 loop: CASKSWTLNTEAFF. CDR3 sequence (DNA): TGTGCCAGCAAGTCCTGGACACTGAACACTGAAGCTTTCTTT.

CDR3 coding DNA: TGTGCCAGCAGCGTACCGGGACAGAATTCACCCCTCCACTTT. It is translated as CASSVPGQNSPLHF. The rearrangement uses TRBV11-2 and TRBJ1-6, with 7 bases lining up with TRBD1. Germline loops: CDR1 SGHAT, CDR2 FQNNGV. V gave up 5 bases and J gave up 7 bases; unmatched junction bases: 5. The CDR3 is 14 amino acids. The complete variable domain, with remaining parts taken from reference TRBV11-2 and TRBJ1-6, reads EAGVAQSPRYKIIEKRQSVAFWCNPISGHATLYWYQQILGQGPKLLIQFQNNGVVDDSQLPKDRFSAERLKGVDSTLKIQPAKLEDSAVYLCASSVPGQNSPLHFGNGTRLTVT.

This clonotype was picked up a small number of times. The chain combines TRBV7-3 with TRBJ2-4; 9 bases fit TRBD2. Looked up from germline, CDR1 is SGHTA and CDR2 is FQGTGA. V shed 0 bases and J 13 bases; nucleotides not matched to a gene: 22. This CDR3 contains 19 residues. This CDR3 reads CASSLTSRTSAGSYNEQYF. CDR3 in DNA: TGTGCCAGCAGCTTAACTAGCCGGACTAGCGCAGGCTCCTACAATGAGCAGTACTTC.